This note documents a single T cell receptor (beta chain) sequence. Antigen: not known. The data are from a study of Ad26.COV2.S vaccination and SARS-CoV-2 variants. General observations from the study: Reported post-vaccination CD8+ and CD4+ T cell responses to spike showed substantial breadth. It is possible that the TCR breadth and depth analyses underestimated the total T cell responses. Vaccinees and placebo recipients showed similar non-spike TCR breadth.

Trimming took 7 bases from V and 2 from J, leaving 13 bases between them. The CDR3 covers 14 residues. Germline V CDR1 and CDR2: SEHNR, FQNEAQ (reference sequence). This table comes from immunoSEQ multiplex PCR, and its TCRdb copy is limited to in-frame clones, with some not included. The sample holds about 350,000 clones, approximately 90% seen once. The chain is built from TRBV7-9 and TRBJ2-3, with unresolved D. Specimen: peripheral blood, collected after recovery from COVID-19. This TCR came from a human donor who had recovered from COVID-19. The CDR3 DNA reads TGTGCCAGCAAGGGCGCTACTTACACAGATACGCAGTATTTT. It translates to CASKGATYTDTQYF.